The following is a TCR beta chain sequence with its context. Its target is unknown. The data are from a study of T cells after yellow fever vaccination. General study findings and limits: Re-detected after boosting: most primary clones, around 96% of CD4 and roughly 90% of CD8.

For TCR, cDNA came from 5'RACE template switching, which added a universal primer site and UMIs. A single record per CDR3 protein comes from TCRdb applying MiXCR to the 5' RACE reads. The profile shows under 600,000 distinct CDR3 sequences, less than 15% of them singletons. Between the trimmed V and J ends, which lost 4 bases and 1 base, there was a span of 10 bases. From germline, CDR1 is KGHSH and CDR2 LQKENI. The CDR3 covers 15 residues. The sample here was PBMCs, taken on the day of the yellow fever booster vaccination. This chain links TRBV18 with TRBJ2-2; no clear D. This clonotype originated in a man aged 30-40 years who received the YFV17D yellow fever vaccine. The CDR3 protein is CASSRLEQNTGELFF. The CDR3 DNA follows: TGTGCCAGCTCACGTTTAGAGCAGAACACCGGGGAGCTGTTTTTT.